Detailed here is one T cell receptor (beta chain). This entry is derived from a study of T cell responses to AZD1222 COVID-19 vaccine. The protocol was immunoSEQ multiplex PCR, while the TCRdb copy is restricted to in-frame clones and leaves out a portion. The sample contains 140,000 to 150,000 clones, about 94% of which appear only once. Germline V gives CDR1 SEHNR, CDR2 FQNEAQ (reference sequence). V shed 1 base, J shed 4 bases, and the junction held 8 bases outside the gene matches. CDR3 size: 16 residues. V and J are TRBV7-9 and TRBJ1-2, with 8 bases that match TRBD1. This TCR derives from an adult who received the AZD1222 COVID-19 vaccine. Sample: peripheral blood, taken 28 days after the second AZD1222 dose. This chain's CDR3 is CASSLGAGQGSYGYTF. DNA for the CDR3: TGTGCCAGCAGCTTAGGGGCCGGACAGGGCTCCTATGGCTACACCTTC.